These 21 T cell receptor beta chains came from one sample sequenced in a study of T cells in localized non-small cell lung cancer. Sequenced by immunoSEQ multiplex PCR; TCRdb stores in-frame clones only, minus some. The data hold about 2,400 clones, with less than 25% observed a single time. This sample comprised normal lung tissue next to the tumor, obtained before any cancer treatment. The receptor source for this set is a male donor aged 60 or over with stage I squamous cell lung carcinoma.

V usage is TRBV19 and J usage is TRBJ2-7; D is unclear. Germline V gene sequence: CDR1 LNHDA, CDR2 SQIVND (reference sequence). This CDR3 is 15 amino acids long. Trimming took off 1 base at V and 0 bases at J, with 10 bases between the two ends. The CDR3 nucleotides read TGTGCCAGTAGTATAGCTTTTGGCCTCTCCTACGAGCAGTACTTC. It yields the protein CASSIAFGLSYEQYF.

This clone was seen more than once but under ten times. The V call is TRBV6-8, the J call TRBJ2-7; no reliable D call. The ends were cut back, 5 bases at V and 1 base at J, with 12 bases in the middle. The CDR3 is 14 amino acids. Germline V gives CDR1 MNHGY, CDR2 SAAAGT. This chain's CDR3 is CASSDWAVSYEQYF. The CDR3 coding sequence is TGTGCCAGCAGTGATTGGGCAGTTTCCTACGAGCAGTACTTC.

The rearrangement joins TRBV6-8 to TRBJ1-3; D is undetermined. In germline, CDR1 is MNHGY, CDR2 SAAAGT. The V and J ends lost 6 bases and 2 bases respectively, with 8 bases between them. CDR3 length: 13 amino acids. CDR3 bases: TGTGCCAGCAGGCGGGATCCTGGAAACACCATATATTTT. It is translated as CASRRDPGNTIYF.

The J gene is TRBJ2-1, the V gene TRBV5-1; 11 bases line up with TRBD2. Trimming took 0 bases from V and 7 from J; bases not matched to a gene: 18. From germline, CDR1 is SGHRS and CDR2 YFSETQ. CDR3 length: 20 residues. In nucleotides, the CDR3 is TGCGCCAGCAGCTTGGGGGCCAATAGCGGGAGGGCCGGAATAGGGAATGAGCAGTTCTTC. Its translation is CASSLGANSGRAGIGNEQFF.

Worth noting for this clone: In the same sample, other DNA sequences code for this CDR3. The CDR3 DNA sequence: TGTGCCAGCAGTTACGGGAGGGCCTACGAGCAGTACTTC. Its protein product is CASSYGRAYEQYF. The rearrangement links TRBV6-8 to TRBJ2-7; 7 bases align to TRBD2. The CDR3 consists of 13 residues. In germline, CDR1 is MNHGY, CDR2 SAAAGT. The J segment lost 2 bases and the V segment lost 2 bases, leaving 0 bases of the junction unmatched.

This clone has only a few counts. The V call is TRBV5-1, the J call TRBJ2-7; D not resolved. The CDR3 covers 14 residues. CDR1 is SGHRS and CDR2 is YFSETQ in the germline V gene. V lost 2 bases to trimming and J lost 3 bases, with 12 bases between them. The CDR3 loop is CASSFNYDGYEQYF. In DNA form, the CDR3 reads TGCGCCAGCAGCTTCAATTATGACGGCTACGAGCAGTACTTC.

The V call is TRBV11-3, the J call TRBJ2-7; 8 bases match TRBD1. Germline assignment: CDR1 SGHNT and CDR2 YENEEA. V lost 5 bases, J lost 2 bases, and 8 bases stayed unmatched. The CDR3 covers 15 residues. The CDR3, as DNA: TGTGCCAGCAGCCAATCCGGGACAGGCACCTACGAGCAGTACTTC. Protein product: CASSQSGTGTYEQYF.

Comment on this clone: A read error may produce the germline difference seen at one junction end. The chain combines TRBV6-8 with TRBJ2-2, with D uncertain. Germline V CDR1 and CDR2: MNHGY, SAAAGT. The CDR3 sequence is 12 residues long. The CDR3 DNA reads TGTGCCATCAGTCTGAACACCGGGGAGCTGTTTTTT. Translating gives CAISLNTGELFF.

The rearrangement links TRBV25-1 to TRBJ1-4; weak D call: TRBD1 (5 bases). CDR3 length: 14 amino acids. Trimming shortened V by 6 bases and J by 2 bases, and 10 bases separated the two germline ends. The V gene's germline CDR1 is MGHDK and CDR2 SYGVNS. CDR3 sequence (DNA): TGTGCCAGCAGCTTTTGGGACACTAATGAAAAACTGTTTTTT. Its protein is CASSFWDTNEKLFF.

The sample holds a few counts of this clone. V and J are TRBV5-1 and TRBJ2-1; TRBD1 matches at 10 bases. V lost 3 bases to trimming and J lost 1 base; unmatched junction nucleotides: 1. Germline V gene sequence: CDR1 SGHRS, CDR2 YFSETQ. This CDR3 spans 15 amino acids. The CDR3 sequence is CASSSGQGSYNEQFF. The CDR3 DNA is TGCGCCAGCAGCTCGGGACAGGGGTCCTACAATGAGCAGTTCTTC.

The count of this clone is one. This chain's CDR3 is CASRLAGPSGGTNNEQFF. CDR3 coding DNA: TGTGCAAGTCGCTTAGCTGGGCCTAGCGGGGGGACCAACAATGAGCAGTTCTTC. The chain employs TRBV12-2 and TRBJ2-1; the table's D call, TRBD2, has no DNA check behind it. TRBV12-2 corresponds to a pseudogene. This CDR3 region has 18 residues.

This clone has more than one count but fewer than ten. This chain uses TRBV9 with TRBJ2-5, with unresolved D. The V end lost 1 base, the J end lost 0 bases, and 1 base lay between the germline ends. This CDR3 contains 12 residues. CDR1 is SGDLS, CDR2 YYNGEE, per germline. CDR3 bases: TGTGCCAGCAGCGTACACCAAGAGACCCAGTACTTC. It encodes CASSVHQETQYF.

The J gene is TRBJ2-1, the V gene TRBV29-1, with D tentatively TRBD1 or TRBD2 (5 bases each). The V gene lost 8 bases and the J gene lost 0 bases, with 14 bases spanning the gap. CDR1 is SQVTM, CDR2 ANQGSEA, per germline. This CDR3 spans 14 amino acids. The CDR3 sequence: CSLLGVGSYNEQFF. The CDR3 DNA reads as TGCAGCCTCCTGGGGGTAGGCTCCTACAATGAGCAGTTCTTC.

This clone has just one count. The chain uses TRBV14 and TRBJ1-3; D might be TRBD1 (6 bases). The V gene lost 3 bases and the J gene lost 2 bases, with 11 bases spanning the gap. Germline-derived CDR1 and CDR2 are SGHDN and FVKESK. The length of the CDR3 is 15 residues. The DNA for the CDR3 is TGTGCCAGCAGCCAGACAGGTCCCCCTGGAAACACCATATATTTT. Translation gives CASSQTGPPGNTIYF.

This clone was counted between two and nine times. This chain connects TRBV28 to TRBJ2-7; D gene ambiguous. Trimming left V 4 bases short and J 3 bases short, with 10 bases between. This CDR3 has 13 amino acids. Germline V gene lookup returns CDR1 MDHEN and CDR2 SYDVKM. CDR3 residues: CASSYGFGYEQYF. For the CDR3, the DNA is TGTGCCAGCAGTTACGGTTTTGGCTACGAGCAGTACTTC.

The chain carries TRBV6-8 and TRBJ2-5; D is possibly TRBD2 (6 bases). Trimming took 1 base from V and 1 from J, leaving 10 bases between them. Germline CDR1 reads MNHGY; CDR2 reads SAAAGT. The CDR3 loop spans 15 amino acids. CDR3 loop: CASSYFAGSQETQYF. The CDR3 DNA is TGTGCCAGCAGTTACTTTGCGGGATCCCAAGAGACCCAGTACTTC.

The J gene is TRBJ2-3, the V gene TRBV23-1; a possible D gene is TRBD2 (5 bases). TRBV23-1 carries the ORF label, with uncertain function. This CDR3 comprises 13 residues. V lost 6 bases and J 0 bases, leaving 7 bases between the germline ends. CDR3 DNA: TGCGCCAGCAGCTCGGGGAGCACAGATACGCAGTATTTT. It codes for CASSSGSTDTQYF.

The chain couples TRBV14 to TRBJ1-1, with D unresolved. There are 14 residues in the CDR3. Trimming stripped 6 bases from V and 3 bases from J, with 14 bases between. Germline values: CDR1 SGHDN, CDR2 FVKESK. The CDR3 loop is CASSQRTGDTEAFF. CDR3 coding DNA: TGTGCCAGCAGTCAAAGGACTGGGGACACTGAAGCTTTCTTT.

The chain couples TRBV4-1 to TRBJ2-7; D is possibly TRBD1 (5 bases). The CDR3 loop spans 15 amino acids. V lost 4 bases and J 5 bases, leaving 18 bases between the germline ends. Germline lookup yields CDR1 MGHRA and CDR2 YSYEKL. CDR3 region: CASSLIGHSPHEQYF. The CDR3 nucleotides are TGCGCCAGCAGCCTCATCGGACACTCGCCCCACGAGCAGTACTTC.

The chain couples TRBV29-1 to TRBJ2-1; possibly TRBD2 for D (6 bases). The CDR3 is 14 residues long. The V end lost 4 bases, the J end lost 13 bases, and 23 bases lay between the germline ends. Germline lookup yields CDR1 SQVTM and CDR2 ANQGSEA. The CDR3, as DNA: TGCAGCGTTGCACGGGACCAGGACTACGAAGTTCAGTTCTTC. Its translation: CSVARDQDYEVQFF.

This clone was observed a handful of times. The rearrangement uses TRBV9 and TRBJ2-1, with a weak D call TRBD2 (5 bases). V dropped 2 bases and J dropped 0 bases, with 12 bases sitting between them. Looked up from germline, CDR1 is SGDLS and CDR2 is YYNGEE. The CDR3 contains 16 residues. CDR3 nucleotides: TGTGCCAGCAGCGTCAATGCCGGGAACTCCTACAATGAGCAGTTCTTC. Amino acid sequence: CASSVNAGNSYNEQFF.